The 18 T cell receptor beta chains reported below all come from one sample, sequenced in a study of blood T cell repertoires in COVID-19. Data came from immunoSEQ multiplex PCR; TCRdb stores just in-frame clones and leaves some out. In the table there are fewer than 650,000 clones, around nine tenths of which are singletons. The material sequenced was peripheral blood. These receptors were collected from a woman between 50 and 59 years old with COVID-19, enrolled during active disease.

This clone came up a few times. This sequence joins TRBV4-1 and TRBJ1-5; 9 bases are a match to TRBD1. CDR1 and CDR2 (germline): MGHRA, YSYEKL. The CDR3 spans 17 residues. V lost 4 bases to trimming and J lost 6 bases; unmatched junction nucleotides: 13. CDR3 amino acids: CASSLNLGTGMIQPQHF. In nucleotides, the CDR3 is TGCGCCAGCAGCCTCAACTTAGGGACAGGGATGATTCAGCCCCAGCATTTT.

V and J are TRBV7-3 and TRBJ2-5; possibly TRBD1 for D (5 bases). Deletions cut 7 bases from V and 4 bases from J, with 19 bases between. The CDR3 loop spans 15 amino acids. Looked up from germline, CDR1 is SGHTA and CDR2 is FQGTGA. The CDR3 reads CASNSDQGSGETQYF. CDR3 DNA: TGTGCCAGCAATTCCGATCAGGGTTCGGGAGAGACCCAGTACTTC.

A word on this clone: One end of the junction varies from germline; a read error may be responsible. The rearrangement joins TRBV3-1 (or the pseudogene TRBV3-2) to TRBJ1-2; D is perhaps TRBD1 (6 bases). CDR3 length equals 12 residues. Germline V CDR1 and CDR2: LGHDT, YNNKEL (reference sequence). CDR3 nucleotide sequence: TGTGCCAGCAGCCTCGGAGACGGACAGCCTAACTTC. Protein: CASSLGDGQPNF.

The rearrangement links TRBV30 to TRBJ2-7; 8 bases are shared with TRBD1. The germline CDR1 and CDR2 sequences are GTSNPN and SVGIG (reference sequence). The CDR3 contains 14 residues. V lost 0 bases to trimming and J lost 7 bases; unmatched junction nucleotides: 8. As DNA, the CDR3 is TGTGCCTGGAGTGTACGACAGGGGATCCGGGAGCAGTACTTC. This sequence encodes CAWSVRQGIREQYF.

The rearrangement joins TRBV7-2 to TRBJ2-5; TRBD2 agrees at 7 bases. Germline lookup yields CDR1 SGHTA and CDR2 FQGNSA. The J segment lost 5 bases and the V segment lost 4 bases, leaving 16 bases of the junction unmatched. The CDR3 sequence is 17 residues long. Here the CDR3 DNA reads TGTGCCAGCAGCTCCCGTGGGAATTACCAGCGGGGCGAGACCCAGTACTTC. It yields the protein CASSSRGNYQRGETQYF.

This clone was picked up one time. The rearrangement joins TRBV24-1 to TRBJ2-2, with 11 bases aligning to TRBD2. The CDR3 spans 16 residues. The germline V gene has CDR1 KGHDR and CDR2 SFDVKD. Trimming cost V 4 bases and J 7 bases; bases outside gene matches: 7. The CDR3 protein is CATSDPGLADYGELFF. The CDR3 nucleotides are TGTGCCACCAGTGACCCGGGACTAGCGGATTACGGGGAGCTGTTTTTT.

The chain employs TRBV27 and TRBJ1-1, with a possible D match to TRBD1 (6 bases). The V gene's germline CDR1 is MNHEY and CDR2 SMNVEV (reference sequence). V shed 1 base and J shed 6 bases, with 9 bases lying between them. CDR3 length: 13 amino acids. In DNA form, the CDR3 reads TGTGCCAGCAGTTTATATTCAGGGGCTGAAGCTTTCTTT. Its translation: CASSLYSGAEAFF.

This chain connects TRBV11-2 to TRBJ2-3, with 10 bases aligning to TRBD2. Germline V gives CDR1 SGHAT, CDR2 FQNNGV. V trimming: 1 base; J trimming: 5 bases; junction bases outside the gene matches: 6. This CDR3 is built from 16 residues. The CDR3 coding sequence is TGTGCCAGCAGCTTAGCCCGAAGCGGGGGGGTAGATACGCAGTATTTT. Translated: CASSLARSGGVDTQYF.

The count of this clone is one. The genes are TRBV19 and TRBJ2-1; 10 bases map to TRBD2. Looked up from germline, CDR1 is LNHDA and CDR2 is SQIVND (reference sequence). J lost 0 bases, V lost 5 bases, and 4 bases had no gene match. CDR3 length: 16 amino acids. The CDR3 loop is CASSQLAGSSYNEQFF. The CDR3, as DNA: TGTGCCAGTAGTCAACTAGCGGGGAGCTCCTACAATGAGCAGTTCTTC.

The chain uses TRBV6-2 or TRBV6-3 and TRBJ2-2, with TRBD1 matching over 7 bases. Germline V gene sequence: CDR1 MNHEY, CDR2 SVGEGT. J was trimmed by 1 base and V by 5 bases; bases with no gene match: 7. CDR3 length: 16 residues. The CDR3 bases are TGTGCCAGCAGTACCTACAGGGGCGTGAACACCGGGGAGCTGTTTTTT. Translation: CASSTYRGVNTGELFF.

The V gene is TRBV19, the J gene TRBJ1-6, with a weak D call TRBD1 (5 bases). The CDR3 extends over 13 amino acids. Germline lookup yields CDR1 LNHDA and CDR2 SQIVND (reference sequence). Deletions cut 3 bases from V and 13 bases from J, with 13 bases between. CDR3 region: CASSMEQEKPLHF. CDR3 sequence (DNA): TGTGCCAGTAGTATGGAACAGGAAAAGCCCCTCCACTTT.

CDR3 DNA sequence: TGTGCCAGCTCACCATCCGGGGGACGGACTGAAGCTTTCTTT. This sequence encodes CASSPSGGRTEAFF. The chain is built from TRBV18 and TRBJ1-1; perhaps TRBD1 as D (5 bases). Germline V gives CDR1 KGHSH, CDR2 LQKENI. This CDR3 has 14 residues. V dropped 2 bases and J dropped 5 bases, with 12 bases sitting between them. The full variable domain, completed using reference TRBV18 and TRBJ1-1, is NAGVMQNPRHLVRRRGQEARLRCSPMKGHSHVYWYRQLPEEGLKFMVYLQKENIIDESGMPKERFSAEFPKEGPSILRIQQVVRGDSAAYFCASSPSGGRTEAFFGQGTRLTVV.

The chain has TRBV7-8 and TRBJ2-1; 7 bases are a match to TRBD1. CDR1 and CDR2 (germline): SGHVS, FQNEAQ. V gave up 5 bases and J gave up 0 bases; unmatched junction bases: 10. This CDR3 has 17 residues. CDR3 in amino acids: CASSGQAGFSSYNEQFF. The DNA of the CDR3 is TGTGCCAGCAGCGGACAGGCCGGCTTTAGCTCCTACAATGAGCAGTTCTTC.

The chain is built from TRBV27 and TRBJ2-7, with a weak D call TRBD2 (6 bases). V lost 6 bases to trimming and J lost 6 bases, with 15 bases between them. Germline CDR1 reads MNHEY; CDR2 reads SMNVEV (reference sequence). The CDR3 covers 13 residues. The CDR3 sequence is CASSGGIKGEQYF. Here the CDR3 DNA reads TGTGCCAGCAGCGGGGGTATCAAAGGCGAGCAGTACTTC.

The J gene is TRBJ2-2, the V gene TRBV7-2; 9 nucleotides line up with TRBD2. Germline V gene lookup returns CDR1 SGHTA and CDR2 FQGNSA. V lost 2 bases, J lost 0 bases, and 4 bases stayed unmatched. The CDR3 sequence is 17 residues long. CDR3 residues: CASSLSLAGANTGELFF. DNA for the CDR3: TGTGCCAGCAGCTTATCATTAGCGGGGGCGAACACCGGGGAGCTGTTTTTT.

The chain has TRBV10-1 and TRBJ2-2; 8 positions match TRBD2. The length of the CDR3 is 15 residues. After removal of 3 bases from V and 3 bases from J, the junction contained 3 bases not matched to a gene. Germline V gives CDR1 WNHNN, CDR2 SYGVQD (reference sequence). This chain's CDR3 is CASSDPGGDTGELFF. CDR3 bases: TGCGCCAGCAGTGACCCCGGGGGGGACACCGGGGAGCTGTTTTTT.

The chain carries TRBV27 and TRBJ2-1, with TRBD1 identical over 7 bases. Germline CDR1 MNHEY, CDR2 SMNVEV (reference sequence). The CDR3 extends over 15 amino acids. Germline trimming cut 7 bases from V and 5 bases from J; bases unmatched to any gene: 11. The CDR3 loop reads CASNRLRDRDNEQFF. CDR3 DNA sequence: TGTGCCAGCAACCGGCTCCGGGACAGAGACAATGAGCAGTTCTTC.

The rearrangement links TRBV27 to TRBJ1-1, with 9 bases lining up with TRBD1. The CDR3 sequence is 17 residues long. Germline V CDR1 and CDR2: MNHEY, SMNVEV (reference sequence). V lost 3 bases, J lost 1 base, and 9 bases stayed unmatched. The CDR3 spells CASSFGDRVSENTEAFF. The CDR3 DNA reads TGTGCCAGCAGTTTTGGGGACAGGGTATCGGAGAACACTGAAGCTTTCTTT.